One T cell receptor beta chain is described in this entry. Its specificity is unknown. V lost 0 bases and J 0 bases, leaving 9 bases between the germline ends. Per germline, CDR1 SEHNR and CDR2 FQNEAQ (reference sequence). This CDR3 region has 15 residues. Control samples were healthy donors' buffy coats. The survey-level immunoSEQ assay was used. In the source study's methods: Productive clonotypes were detectable down to 2.59 x 10-5 frequency. The data were produced by immunoSEQ multiplex PCR, yet TCRdb's version contains in-frame clones alone and is incomplete. For V, J and clone size, that table is used; D and trimming come from the DNA. The data show tens of thousands of clones, with 69% seen just once and around 2.5% held by the top ten. The data originate from a study of STAT5B mutations in CD4+ large granular lymphocyte leukemia. Study findings and constraints: TRBV06-family usage was enriched in top patient clones (8/27) versus controls (2/35).

The TCR was taken from a human donor in good health. The chain is built from TRBV7-9 and TRBJ2-7; D might be TRBD2 (5 bases). The sequenced material came from CD4+ T cells from blood buffy coats. The CDR3 region has the DNA TGTGCCAGCAGCTTAGCCGGAGGTAGCTCCTACGAGCAGTACTTC. It specifies CASSLAGGSSYEQYF.